Listed below are T cell receptor beta chains from one sample, sequenced in a study of shared clonotypes between healthy human individuals. Generated by immunoSEQ multiplex PCR, the TCRdb table keeps only in-frame clones and is missing some. Counted here are fewer than 2.5 million clones, 80% to 95% occurring once; the ten biggest clones make up 0.36%. The specimen was naive CD4+ T cells from PBMCs. The receptors here all came from a man between 18 and 35 years old in good health. Some clones in this sample may be carry-over from other donors' samples. Both conserved end residues are part of each CDR3. D genes are given only for firm matches. Rows give clone size only sometimes, using once, few, many, or a class for an expanded clone.

j_call v_call d_call clone_size cdr3_nt cdr3_aa
TRBJ1-1 TRBV5-6 TRBD1 NA TGTGCCAGCAGCTTGGCGACAGGGTACACTGAAGCTTTCTTT CASSLATGYTEAFF
TRBJ2-7 TRBV5-1 TRBD2 NA TGCGCCAGCAGCTTGACAGCGGGGGAGTACTACGAGCAGTACTTC CASSLTAGEYYEQYF
TRBJ1-4 TRBV5-1 NA NA TGCGCCAGCAGGTCACAGGGCACTAATGAAAAACTGTTTTTT CASRSQGTNEKLFF
TRBJ1-1 TRBV7-9 NA NA TGTGCCAGCAGCTTTGATTCAAACACTGAAGCTTTCTTT CASSFDSNTEAFF
TRBJ2-1 TRBV4-3 NA NA TGCGCCAGCAGCCAAGACTTGTCTACGAACAATGAGCAGTTCTTC CASSQDLSTNNEQFF
TRBJ2-3 TRBV28 NA NA TGTGCCAGCAGTTCCGGGGGCACAGATACGCAGTATTTT CASSSGGTDTQYF
TRBJ1-5 TRBV4-2 TRBD1 NA TGTGCCAGCAGCCCGCGCGACAGGGGGCGCGATCAGCCCCAGCATTTT CASSPRDRGRDQPQHF
TRBJ2-3 TRBV7-2 NA NA TGTGCCAGCAGCTTAGTCTCCGGGAAAACAGATACGCAGTATTTT CASSLVSGKTDTQYF
TRBJ2-3 TRBV5-4 NA once TGTGCCAGCAGCCCGTCGGGGGATACGCAGTATTTT CASSPSGDTQYF
TRBJ1-2 TRBV5-1 NA once TGCGCCAGCAGCTTGGAGTTCCAGGTGGGGCATGGCTACACCTTC CASSLEFQVGHGYTF
TRBJ2-3 TRBV7-3 NA NA TGTGCCAGCAGCTTACTGACGGGGGATACGCAGTATTTT CASSLLTGDTQYF
TRBJ2-4 TRBV5-4 TRBD2 NA TGTGCCAGCAGCCTTAGACTAGCGGGAGGTCCGGACATTCAGTACTTC CASSLRLAGGPDIQYF
TRBJ2-7 TRBV16 NA NA TGTGCCAGCAGCCAATCTAGACAGTCAGCCTACGAGCAGTACTTC CASSQSRQSAYEQYF
TRBJ1-1 TRBV5-1 TRBD1 NA TGCGCCAGCAGCTTACAGGGGGCGGTGGGTGCTTTCTTT CASSLQGAVGAFF
TRBJ1-2 TRBV6-1 NA NA TGTGCCAGCAGTGACGCCCCCCACAGGGGCTACACCTTC CASSDAPHRGYTF
TRBJ1-3 TRBV5-1 NA NA TGCGCCAGCAGCTTTAATCAGTGGGGTGACGGCACCATATATTTT CASSFNQWGDGTIYF
TRBJ2-5 TRBV9 TRBD1 NA TGTGCCAGCAGCGTCCCAGGGGGCGCGGAGACCCAGTACTTC CASSVPGGAETQYF
TRBJ2-3 TRBV11-3 TRBD2 NA TGTGCCAGCAGCCCCGGGGGAGGGGCCACAGATACGCAGTATTTT CASSPGGGATDTQYF
TRBJ2-1 TRBV28 TRBD1 NA TGTGCCAGCAGGGACAGGGGGCGTGTTGAGCAGTTCTTC CASRDRGRVEQFF
TRBJ2-5 TRBV28 NA once TGTGCCAGCAATCAGCAGGGGGAGACCCAGTACTTC CASNQQGETQYF
TRBJ1-1 TRBV28 TRBD1 NA TGTGCCAGCACCGGATACGGGACAGGGCTTACTGAAGCTTTCTTT CASTGYGTGLTEAFF
TRBJ2-1 TRBV9 NA NA TGTGCCAGCAGCGTAGACCAAAATGAGCAGTTCTTC CASSVDQNEQFF
TRBJ1-5 TRBV7-2 NA NA TGTGCCAGCAGCTCAAGAGGGGGCAATCAGCCCCAGCATTTT CASSSRGGNQPQHF